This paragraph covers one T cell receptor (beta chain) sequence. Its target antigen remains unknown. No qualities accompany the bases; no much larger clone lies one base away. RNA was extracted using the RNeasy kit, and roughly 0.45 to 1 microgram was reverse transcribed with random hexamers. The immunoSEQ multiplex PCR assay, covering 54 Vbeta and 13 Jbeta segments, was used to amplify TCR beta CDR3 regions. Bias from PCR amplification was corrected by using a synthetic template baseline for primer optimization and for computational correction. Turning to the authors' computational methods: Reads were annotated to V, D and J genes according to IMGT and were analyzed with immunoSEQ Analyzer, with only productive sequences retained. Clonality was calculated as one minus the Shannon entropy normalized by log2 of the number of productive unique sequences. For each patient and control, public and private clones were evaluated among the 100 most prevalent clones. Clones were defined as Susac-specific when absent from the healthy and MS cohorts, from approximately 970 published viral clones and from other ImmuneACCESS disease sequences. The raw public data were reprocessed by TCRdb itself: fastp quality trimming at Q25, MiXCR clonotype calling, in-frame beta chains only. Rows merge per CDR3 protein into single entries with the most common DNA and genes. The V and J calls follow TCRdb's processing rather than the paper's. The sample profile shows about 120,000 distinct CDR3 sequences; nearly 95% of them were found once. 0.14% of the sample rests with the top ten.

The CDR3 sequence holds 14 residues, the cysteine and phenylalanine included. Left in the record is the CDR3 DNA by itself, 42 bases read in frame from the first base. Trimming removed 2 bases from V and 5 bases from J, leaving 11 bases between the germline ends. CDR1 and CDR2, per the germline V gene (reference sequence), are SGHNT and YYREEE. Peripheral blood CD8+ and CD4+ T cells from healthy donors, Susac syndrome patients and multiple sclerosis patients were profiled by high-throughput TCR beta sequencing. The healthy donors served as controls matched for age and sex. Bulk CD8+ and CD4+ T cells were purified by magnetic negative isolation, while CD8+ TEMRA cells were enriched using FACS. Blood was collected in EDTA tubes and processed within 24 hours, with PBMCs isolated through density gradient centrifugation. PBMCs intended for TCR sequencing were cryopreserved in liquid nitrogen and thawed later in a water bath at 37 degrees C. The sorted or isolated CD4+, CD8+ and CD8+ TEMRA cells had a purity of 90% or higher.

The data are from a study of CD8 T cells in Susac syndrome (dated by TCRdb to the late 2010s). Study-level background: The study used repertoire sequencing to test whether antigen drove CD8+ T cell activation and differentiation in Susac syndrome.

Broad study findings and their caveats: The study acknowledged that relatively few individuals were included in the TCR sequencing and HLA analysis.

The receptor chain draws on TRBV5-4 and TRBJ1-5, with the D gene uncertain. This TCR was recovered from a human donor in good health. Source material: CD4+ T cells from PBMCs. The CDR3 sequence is CASSFGGKDQPQHF. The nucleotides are TGTGCCAGCAGCTTCGGCGGGAAAGATCAGCCCCAGCATTTT.